The 32 T cell receptor beta chains in this list originate from one sample, sequenced in a study of T cell responses to AZD1222 COVID-19 vaccine. Measured with immunoSEQ multiplex PCR; TCRdb has only the in-frame clones, and not every one. The repertoire includes roughly 150,000 clones, nearly 95% of them detected once, and around 2.5% sits in the top ten. The input for sequencing was peripheral blood, taken on day 0 of AZD1222 vaccination. These TCRs come from an adult in good health.

This clone has just a few counts. The rearrangement uses TRBV4-2 and TRBJ1-2, with a tentative D call TRBD1 (6 bases). This CDR3 is built from 17 residues. V lost 1 base, J lost 1 base, and 16 bases lay in between. In germline, CDR1 is LGHNA, CDR2 YNFKEQ. The CDR3, as DNA: TGTGCCAGCAGCCAAGCCCAGATAGTAGGGGGTAACTATGGCTACACCTTC. Translated: CASSQAQIVGGNYGYTF.

The V and J genes are TRBV18 and TRBJ2-2, with 9 bases fitting TRBD1. The CDR3 consists of 16 residues. With 4 bases clipped from V and 4 bases from J, the junction kept 7 bases outside the gene matches. Germline CDR1 reads KGHSH; CDR2 reads LQKENI. The CDR3 sequence: CASSHRTGASTGELFF. The CDR3 nucleotides are TGTGCCAGCTCACACCGGACAGGGGCGAGCACCGGGGAGCTGTTTTTT.

The gene calls are TRBV7-9 and TRBJ2-1; D uncertain. The germline CDR1 and CDR2 sequences are SEHNR and FQNEAQ (reference sequence). With 2 bases removed from V and 6 bases from J, the gap between germline ends came to 11 bases. There are 14 residues in the CDR3. The chain's CDR3 is CASSLSDSINEQFF. CDR3 DNA: TGTGCCAGCAGCTTAAGTGACTCGATCAATGAGCAGTTCTTC.

Only one count was recorded for this clone. The chain carries TRBV5-1 and TRBJ1-6; weak D call: TRBD1 (5 bases). The germline V gene has CDR1 SGHRS and CDR2 YFSETQ. Between the trimmed V and J ends, which lost 2 bases and 5 bases, there was a span of 8 bases. This CDR3 is 14 amino acids long. The CDR3 here is CASSLRQHNSPLHF. CDR3 nucleotide sequence: TGCGCCAGCAGCTTAAGACAGCATAATTCACCCCTCCACTTT.

The genes are TRBV2 and TRBJ2-7, with a weak D call TRBD1 (6 bases). V shed 5 bases and J shed 2 bases, with 16 bases lying between them. Germline lookup yields CDR1 SNHLY and CDR2 FYNNEI. This CDR3 comprises 15 residues. The CDR3 bases are TGTGCCAGCAGTCCTTTACCGGACAGTGCCTACGAGCAGTACTTC. Translation gives CASSPLPDSAYEQYF.

This chain connects TRBV7-2 to TRBJ2-2; the D is unclear. This CDR3 spans 17 amino acids. V was pared by 2 bases and J by 8 bases, with 21 bases between. Looked up from germline, CDR1 is SGHTA and CDR2 is FQGNSA. The CDR3 loop reads CASSLRSAVGMVGELFF. DNA of the CDR3: TGTGCCAGCAGCTTAAGGAGCGCAGTGGGCATGGTAGGGGAGCTGTTTTTT.

The gene calls are TRBV20-1 and TRBJ2-7; D perhaps matches TRBD2 (6 bases). CDR3 length: 14 amino acids. V shed 3 bases and J shed 5 bases, with 17 bases lying between them. Germline V lookup: CDR1 DFQATT, CDR2 SNEGSKA (reference sequence). CDR3 DNA sequence: TGCAGTGCTAGTCGCCTGGTGGGGGGTCACGAGCAGTACTTC. Amino acids: CSASRLVGGHEQYF.

J is TRBJ2-4 and V is TRBV28, with TRBD1 as a possible D gene (5 bases). Per germline, CDR1 MDHEN and CDR2 SYDVKM. The V and J ends lost 5 bases and 0 bases respectively, with 11 bases between them. CDR3 length: 15 amino acids. The CDR3 sequence is CASSQTGVAKNIQYF. In DNA form, the CDR3 reads TGTGCCAGCAGTCAAACAGGAGTAGCCAAAAACATTCAGTACTTC.

The chain links TRBV25-1 to TRBJ1-6, with a possible D match to TRBD1 (6 bases). The germline gives CDR1 MGHDK, CDR2 SYGVNS. CDR3 length: 15 residues. V dropped 1 base and J dropped 10 bases, with 14 bases sitting between them. The chain's CDR3 is CASSESFGGGSPLHF. CDR3 sequence (DNA): TGTGCCAGCAGTGAATCCTTTGGGGGCGGGTCACCCCTCCACTTT.

This clone has just one count. The chain joins TRBV9 to TRBJ2-7; TRBD2 might be the D (5 bases). CDR1 is SGDLS, CDR2 YYNGEE, per germline. Trimming pared 0 bases from V and 2 bases from J, leaving 9 bases between. The CDR3 consists of 14 residues. The CDR3 loop reads CASSVAGSAYEQYF. DNA for the CDR3: TGTGCCAGCAGCGTAGCGGGGTCAGCCTACGAGCAGTACTTC.

The V call is TRBV7-8, the J call TRBJ1-2, with TRBD1 matching 9 bases. The CDR3 is 14 residues long. CDR1 and CDR2 from the germline V gene are SGHVS and FQNEAQ. With V trimmed by 5 bases and J by 8 bases, 9 bases remained unmatched. The CDR3 spells CASSPLQGARGYTF. The DNA of the CDR3 is TGTGCCAGCAGCCCTTTACAGGGGGCGCGCGGCTACACCTTC.

The chain links TRBV19 to TRBJ2-5, with D unresolved. Trimming left V 3 bases short and J 5 bases short, with 13 bases between. Germline V gene sequence: CDR1 LNHDA, CDR2 SQIVND (reference sequence). The CDR3 sequence is 14 residues long. DNA of the CDR3: TGTGCCAGTAGTATTGGAACGATCGGCGAGACCCAGTACTTC. Its protein is CASSIGTIGETQYF.

The chain joins TRBV7-2 to TRBJ2-2; a weak D match, TRBD1 (6 bases). The CDR3 runs 14 residues. Germline V lookup: CDR1 SGHTA, CDR2 FQGNSA. Trimming shortened V by 4 bases and J by 4 bases, and 10 bases separated the two germline ends. The CDR3 protein is CASSSQGFTGELFF. Here the CDR3 DNA reads TGTGCCAGCAGCTCCCAGGGGTTCACCGGGGAGCTGTTTTTT. The full variable domain, in which reference TRBV7-2 and TRBJ2-2 provide the parts outside the CDR3, is GAGVSQSPSNKVTEKGKDVELRCDPISGHTALYWYRQSLGQGLEFLIYFQGNSAPDKSGLPSDRFSAERTGGSVSTLTIQRTQQEDSAVYLCASSSQGFTGELFFGEGSRLTVL.

The chain combines TRBV2 with TRBJ1-1; D is undetermined. With 7 bases removed from V and 6 bases from J, the gap between germline ends came to 9 bases. Germline CDR1 and CDR2: SNHLY and FYNNEI. The CDR3 is 11 residues long. CDR3 coding DNA: TGTGCCAGCATGGATGGGGCTGAAGCTTTCTTT. Translated, it gives CASMDGAEAFF.

The gene calls are TRBV5-1 and TRBJ2-5; possible D gene TRBD2, 5 bases. This CDR3 comprises 15 residues. CDR1 is SGHRS and CDR2 is YFSETQ in the germline V gene. Trimming pared 0 bases from V and 4 bases from J, leaving 13 bases between. CDR3 sequence reads: CASSLAFRGRETQYF. As DNA, the CDR3 is TGCGCCAGCAGCTTGGCCTTCAGAGGGCGAGAGACCCAGTACTTC.

The rearrangement uses TRBV19 and TRBJ2-5; 8 bases are shared with TRBD2. This CDR3 spans 16 amino acids. CDR1 and CDR2 from the germline V gene are LNHDA and SQIVND (reference sequence). V was pared by 1 base and J by 0 bases, with 4 bases of the junction left unmatched. The CDR3 spells CASSIGGGPYQETQYF. CDR3 DNA: TGTGCCAGTAGTATAGGCGGGGGGCCGTACCAAGAGACCCAGTACTTC.

V usage is TRBV19 and J usage is TRBJ2-6; a weak D match, TRBD1 (5 bases). This CDR3 is 15 amino acids long. V was trimmed by 5 bases and J by 4 bases, leaving 12 bases between them. Looked up from germline, CDR1 is LNHDA and CDR2 is SQIVND (reference sequence). CDR3 residues: CASSPRASGANVLTF. For the CDR3, the DNA is TGTGCCAGTAGTCCCAGGGCGTCCGGGGCCAACGTCCTGACTTTC. The whole variable domain, remainder taken from reference TRBV19 and TRBJ2-6, is DGGITQSPKYLFRKEGQNVTLSCEQNLNHDAMYWYRQDPGQGLRLIYYSQIVNDFQKGDIAEGYSVSREKKESFPLTVTSAQKNPTAFYLCASSPRASGANVLTFGAGSRLTVL.

The chain combines TRBV11-2 with TRBJ2-3; D possibly corresponds to TRBD2 (7 bases). The CDR3 runs to 14 residues. Germline assignment: CDR1 SGHAT and CDR2 FQNNGV. V lost 7 bases, J lost 6 bases, and 17 bases lay in between. As DNA, the CDR3 is TGTGCCAGCAACCCTGGCGGGGGCCGCGATACGCAGTATTTT. Its translation is CASNPGGGRDTQYF.

The genes are TRBV5-4 and TRBJ2-7; TRBD2 matches 9 bases. The CDR3 runs 14 residues. CDR1 SGHNT and CDR2 YYREEE come from the germline V gene (reference sequence). The ends lost 4 bases at V and 4 bases at J; junction bases unmatched: 6. The CDR3 spells CASSGDLAGYEQYF. CDR3 coding DNA: TGTGCCAGCAGCGGAGACCTAGCGGGATACGAGCAGTACTTC.

V and J are TRBV30 and TRBJ2-5; 8 nucleotides match TRBD2. Germline V gene sequence: CDR1 GTSNPN, CDR2 SVGIG (reference sequence). The CDR3 has 14 residues. V shed 2 bases, J shed 4 bases, and the junction held 6 bases outside the gene matches. CDR3 region: CAWSSGLDGETQYF. CDR3 bases: TGTGCCTGGAGTTCGGGACTAGACGGAGAGACCCAGTACTTC.

This chain joins TRBV3-1 (or the pseudogene TRBV3-2) and TRBJ1-6; perhaps TRBD1 as D (6 bases). The V and J ends lost 4 bases and 5 bases respectively, with 18 bases between them. The germline CDR1 and CDR2 sequences are LGHDT and YNNKEL (reference sequence). The CDR3 spans 17 residues. CDR3 nucleotides: TGTGCCAGCAGCCTCCCCCAGGGGAGTCTGCATAATTCACCCCTCCACTTT. Translation: CASSLPQGSLHNSPLHF.

The chain has TRBV10-3 and TRBJ2-7, with 10 bases aligning to TRBD1. This CDR3 region has 14 residues. Germline trimming cut 3 bases from V and 6 bases from J; bases unmatched to any gene: 5. Germline CDR1 is ENHRY and CDR2 is SYGVKD. Here the CDR3 reads CAISEGDRGIEQYF. CDR3 nucleotide sequence: TGTGCCATCAGTGAAGGGGACAGGGGAATCGAGCAGTACTTC.

This chain connects TRBV28 to TRBJ1-5; 10 bases are shared with TRBD1. Germline assignment: CDR1 MDHEN and CDR2 SYDVKM. J was trimmed by 6 bases and V by 7 bases; bases with no gene match: 9. The CDR3 sequence is 15 residues long. In nucleotides, the CDR3 is TGTGCCAGCACACCCGGGACAGGGGAAGGTCAGCCCCAGCATTTT. It codes for CASTPGTGEGQPQHF.

In its sample, this clone was seen once. The chain has TRBV28 and TRBJ2-7, with 9 bases aligning to TRBD1. There are 14 residues in the CDR3. J lost 6 bases, V lost 5 bases, and 8 bases had no gene match. Germline V lookup: CDR1 MDHEN, CDR2 SYDVKM. The DNA of the CDR3 is TGTGCCAGCAGTGGGGGACAGGGCCCCAGCGAGCAGTACTTC. The encoded protein is CASSGGQGPSEQYF. Together with reference TRBV28 and TRBJ2-7, the CDR3 gives the full variable domain: DVKVTQSSRYLVKRTGEKVFLECVQDMDHENMFWYRQDPGLGLRLIYFSYDVKMKEKGDIPEGYSVSREKKERFSLILESASTNQTSMYLCASSGGQGPSEQYFGPGTRLTVT.

This chain joins TRBV2 and TRBJ1-2; D call uncertain. The CDR3 extends over 13 amino acids. In germline, CDR1 is SNHLY, CDR2 FYNNEI. The V gene lost 6 bases and the J gene lost 6 bases, with 14 bases spanning the gap. This chain's CDR3 is CASRSHLSDGYTF. CDR3 coding DNA: TGTGCCAGCAGATCACACCTTTCTGATGGCTACACCTTC.

The genes are TRBV15 and TRBJ1-1, with a tentative D call TRBD1 (5 bases). The CDR3 is 16 residues long. V was pared by 8 bases and J by 0 bases, with 19 bases between. CDR1 and CDR2 from the germline V gene are LNHNV and YYDKDF (reference sequence). CDR3 protein: CATVGAGRTMNTEAFF. The CDR3 DNA reads as TGTGCCACCGTCGGGGCGGGCAGGACCATGAACACTGAAGCTTTCTTT.

The chain joins TRBV7-9 to TRBJ1-1, with D tentatively TRBD1 (5 bases). This CDR3 spans 13 amino acids. CDR1 is SEHNR, CDR2 FQNEAQ, per germline (reference sequence). V lost 2 bases and J 2 bases, leaving 6 bases between the germline ends. Here the CDR3 DNA reads TGTGCCAGCAGCTTACAGGGCAACACTGAAGCTTTCTTT. Translation: CASSLQGNTEAFF.

The chain has TRBV19 and TRBJ2-2; TRBD1 matches at 7 bases. Germline V gives CDR1 LNHDA, CDR2 SQIVND (reference sequence). The CDR3 spans 16 residues. J was trimmed by 1 base and V by 8 bases; bases with no gene match: 10. The CDR3 nucleotides read TGTGCCAGTTCCCTACAGGGGCTGGGGAACACCGGGGAGCTGTTTTTT. Its protein is CASSLQGLGNTGELFF.

This chain links TRBV10-1 with TRBJ1-5; D possibly corresponds to TRBD1 (6 bases). This CDR3 region has 11 residues. The V end was cut by 6 bases, the J end by 9 bases, with 9 bases between. Germline V gene lookup returns CDR1 WNHNN and CDR2 SYGVQD (reference sequence). DNA of the CDR3: TGCGCCAGCAGACAGGGCCGGCCCCAGCATTTT. Amino acids: CASRQGRPQHF.

The chain employs TRBV28 and TRBJ2-1; D is tentatively TRBD1 or TRBD2 (6 bases each). Germline lookup yields CDR1 MDHEN and CDR2 SYDVKM. The CDR3 sequence is 15 residues long. V dropped 6 bases and J dropped 5 bases, with 17 bases sitting between them. CDR3 sequence reads: CASSPGGGPNNEQFF. The CDR3 region has the DNA TGTGCCAGCAGCCCCGGGGGCGGGCCGAACAATGAGCAGTTCTTC. The complete variable domain, with remaining parts taken from reference TRBV28 and TRBJ2-1, reads DVKVTQSSRYLVKRTGEKVFLECVQDMDHENMFWYRQDPGLGLRLIYFSYDVKMKEKGDIPEGYSVSREKKERFSLILESASTNQTSMYLCASSPGGGPNNEQFFGPGTRLTVL.

The chain joins TRBV4-3 to TRBJ1-1, with 8 bases identical to TRBD1. Looked up from germline, CDR1 is LGHNA and CDR2 is YSLEER. Trimming removed 0 bases from V and 11 bases from J; junction bases left unmatched: 11. The CDR3 sequence is 15 residues long. CDR3 DNA sequence: TGCGCCAGCAGCCAAGATGTCAGTCTGGGACAGGAGGCTTTCTTT. Amino acid sequence: CASSQDVSLGQEAFF.

This chain joins TRBV4-3 and TRBJ2-7, with D tentatively TRBD2 (5 bases). The CDR3 sequence is 14 residues long. The ends were cut back, 4 bases at V and 2 bases at J, with 12 bases in the middle. Germline CDR1 reads LGHNA; CDR2 reads YSLEER. CDR3 region: CASSPTGETYEQYF. The CDR3 coding sequence is TGCGCCAGCAGCCCAACCGGGGAAACCTACGAGCAGTACTTC.